One and the same sample provided the 18 T cell receptor beta chains below, sequenced in a study of tissue T cells after allogeneic stem cell transplantation. Repertoires were generated with immunoSEQ multiplex PCR, while TCRdb's copy carries only in-frame clones and drops some. The sample has around 9,000 clones; about 42% are singletons. Described time point: mouse harvest day 7 after allogeneic transplant. The graft held 10^6 splenic CD5+ T cells and 10^7 T-cell-depleted bone marrow cells. Sequencing was performed on gut tissue. These TCRs come from a female BALB/c mouse given C57BL/6 T cells with graft-versus-host disease after an allogeneic hematopoietic cell transplant.

The table lists this clone with a few counts. Gene names follow the mouse nomenclature. The read gets to within 1 residue of the CDR3 end, and the germline J gene fills in the rest. The chain joins TRBV23 to TRBJ2-4; the table calls TRBD2, which could not be checked here. Germline V gene sequence: CDR1 KGHTA, CDR2 FQNQQP. The CDR3 spans 13 residues. CDR3 protein: CSSTPNSQNTLYF. The sequenced CDR3 bases are TGCTCCAGCACCCCTAATAGTCAAAACACCTTGTAC. The entire variable domain, with the rest obtained from reference TRBV23 and TRBJ2-4, is as follows: DAAVTQKPRYLIKMKGQEAEMKCIPEKGHTAVFWYQQKQSKELKFLIYFQNQQPLDQIDMVKERFSAVCPSSSLCSLGIRTCEAEDSALYLCSSTPNSQNTLYFGAGTRLSVL.

This clone was recorded a few times. Germline and genes here are mouse. Sequencing ends 1 residue short of the CDR3 end; the germline J gene provides the rest. Other DNA variants within this sample encode the same CDR3. The V and J genes are TRBV23 and TRBJ2-4; the table's D call, TRBD2, has no DNA check behind it. The CDR3 runs to 13 residues. Germline CDR1 and CDR2: KGHTA and FQNQQP. CDR3 in amino acids: CSSRTGGQNTLYF. The CDR3 DNA, read in part, is TGCTCCAGCAGGACTGGGGGTCAAAACACCTTGTAC.

To note about this clone: The germline and genes are mouse ones. The CDR3 goes on 1 residue after the read ends, and that part is filled in from the germline J gene. V and J are TRBV13-1 and TRBJ1-1, with TRBD1 identical over 8 bases. The CDR3 is 13 amino acids. V shed 4 bases and J 1 base; nucleotides not matched to a gene: 0. Germline CDR1 and CDR2: NSHNY and SYGAGN. The covered CDR3 bases are TGTGCCAGCAGTACAGGGGGGAACACAGAAGTCTTC. This codes for CASSTGGNTEVF. Given in full, the CDR3 is CASSTGGNTEVFF.

This clone has only a few counts. Gene names are mouse gene names. Read coverage stops 1 residue before the CDR3 terminus; the germline J gene supplies the remainder. This chain connects TRBV3 to TRBJ2-1; 7 bases align to TRBD1. Germline assignment: CDR1 SNHLY and CDR2 FYNGKV (reference sequence). The junction had 7 bases not matched to a gene; V was cut back by 6 bases and J by 5 bases. CDR3 length: 14 amino acids. The CDR3 sequence: CASSFTGEDAEQFF. The CDR3 DNA, read in part, is TGTGCCAGCAGTTTCACAGGGGAGGATGCTGAGCAGTTC.

This clone was observed once. The gene names here belong to mouse. From the germline J gene comes the end of the CDR3, since the read stops 1 residue before it. This rearrangement joins TRBV26 to TRBJ2-5; perhaps D is TRBD1 or TRBD2 (5 bases each). This CDR3 region has 13 residues. With 4 bases removed from V and 1 base from J, the gap between germline ends came to 6 bases. Per germline, CDR1 KGHPV and CDR2 FQNQEV (reference sequence). CDR3 DNA (partial): TGTGCCAGCAGTCAGGGGCACCAAGACACCCAGTAC. It encodes CASSQGHQDTQY. The whole CDR3 is CASSQGHQDTQYF.

Details on this clone: Gene names are the mouse ones. The CDR3 goes on 1 residue after the read ends, and that part is filled in from the germline J gene. This chain joins TRBV16 and TRBJ1-2; no reliable D call. The germline V gene encodes CDR1 SGHSA and CDR2 FRNQAP. V lost 3 bases, J lost 1 base, and 6 bases lay in between. The CDR3 covers 13 residues. CDR3 DNA (partial): TGTGCAAGCAGCTTCCTGGGAAACTCCGACTACACC. This codes for CASSFLGNSDYT. The CDR3, in full, reads CASSFLGNSDYTF.

This clone appeared a few times. Gene names and germline refer to mouse. The missing CDR3 end, 1 residue past where the read stops, is filled in from the germline J gene. The V gene is TRBV26, the J gene TRBJ2-7; 8 nucleotides agree with TRBD2. J lost 4 bases, V lost 3 bases, and 5 bases had no gene match. The germline V gene encodes CDR1 KGHPV and CDR2 FQNQEV (reference sequence). The CDR3 spans 14 residues. The part of the CDR3 DNA that was read is TGTGCCAGCAGTCTCCGGACTGGGCGATATGAACAGTAC. Protein product: CASSLRTGRYEQY. The entire CDR3 protein is CASSLRTGRYEQYF. The whole variable domain, filled in from reference TRBV26 and TRBJ2-7, reads NSKVIQTPRYLVKGQGQKAKMRCIPEKGHPVVFWYQQNKNNEFKFLINFQNQEVLQQIDMTEKRFSAECPSNSPCSLEIQSSEAGDSALYLCASSLRTGRYEQYFGPGTRLTVL.

Comment on this clone: The gene symbols are mouse symbols. The CDR3 end falls 1 residue outside the read, so it is completed with the germline J gene. V usage is TRBV16 and J usage is TRBJ1-3; D may be TRBD1 (5 bases). The CDR3 runs to 14 residues. Germline values: CDR1 SGHSA, CDR2 FRNQAP. The V end lost 0 bases, the J end lost 3 bases, and 6 bases lay between the germline ends. The CDR3 sequence: CASSLEGVGNTLYF. The CDR3 bases that were read are TGTGCAAGCAGCTTAGAGGGGGTTGGAAATACGCTCTAT.

As for this clone: Gene names and germline refer to mouse. The CDR3 is cut off 1 residue early in the read; its end comes from the germline J gene. V is TRBV26 and J is TRBJ1-3; D not certain. CDR3 length: 14 residues. Per the germline V gene, CDR1 is KGHPV and CDR2 is FQNQEV (reference sequence). The V and J ends lost 2 bases and 1 base respectively, with 6 bases between them. CDR3: CASSLPQSGNTLYF. The sequenced CDR3 bases are TGTGCCAGCAGTCTGCCCCAGTCTGGAAATACGCTCTAT.

This clone was seen a handful of times. The genes and germline here are from mouse. The read ends 1 residue early relative to the CDR3; the germline J gene fills the gap. The chain links TRBV13-1 to TRBJ2-7; 8 bases match TRBD2. Germline V lookup: CDR1 NSHNY, CDR2 SYGAGN. V lost 0 bases to trimming and J lost 4 bases; unmatched junction nucleotides: 3. The CDR3 is 14 residues long. Here the CDR3 reads CASSDGGGPYEQYF. The sequenced part of the CDR3 DNA is TGTGCCAGCAGTGATGGGGGGGGGCCATATGAACAGTAC.

Notes on this clone: The genes are named according to mouse. The read falls 1 residue short of the CDR3 end, and the missing part is taken from the germline J gene. The chain joins TRBV26 to TRBJ1-4; no clear D gene. The germline CDR1 and CDR2 sequences are KGHPV and FQNQEV (reference sequence). The CDR3 has 12 residues. Deletions cut 4 bases from V and 7 bases from J, with 7 bases between. The part of the CDR3 DNA that was read is TGTGCCAGCAGTCGGGGTTCCGAAAGATTATTT. Translating it yields CASSRGSERLF. The full CDR3 sequence reads CASSRGSERLFF.

This clone was observed a handful of times. Mouse germline and gene names are used. The observed sequence ends 1 residue before the CDR3 terminus, with the missing tail filled in from the germline J gene. The chain combines TRBV12-1 with TRBJ2-7; perhaps TRBD1 as D (6 bases). V lost 4 bases and J 0 bases, leaving 15 bases between the germline ends. The length of the CDR3 is 15 residues. CDR1 is SGHSN and CDR2 is HYEKVE in the germline V gene. The chain's CDR3 is CASSLGTPSSYEQYF. The covered CDR3 bases are TGTGCCAGCTCCCTCGGGACACCGAGCTCCTATGAACAGTAC.

Concerning this clone itself: Each gene name is a mouse one. The read comes to an end 1 residue before the CDR3 does, leaving the germline J gene to fill in the end. The chain couples TRBV1 to TRBJ2-7; no firm D call. The CDR3 length is 14 residues. V lost 4 bases and J 0 bases, leaving 10 bases between the germline ends. Germline V gene sequence: CDR1 NSQYPW, CDR2 LRSPGD (reference sequence). The covered CDR3 bases are TGCACCTGCAGTGGAGACACCCTCTCCTATGAACAGTAC. The encoded protein is CTCSGDTLSYEQY. The whole CDR3 reads CTCSGDTLSYEQYF.

This clone has just a few counts. The genes are named according to mouse. The DNA ends 1 residue before the CDR3 does, and the rest of the CDR3 is filled in from the germline J gene. The genes are TRBV2 and TRBJ1-1; D is uncertain. The CDR3 contains 11 residues. Germline-derived CDR1 and CDR2 are LGHNA and YSYQKL. V was cut by 4 bases and J by 1 base, with 1 base left in between. CDR3 DNA, as far as it was read: TGTGCCAGCAGCCGGAACACAGAAGTCTTC. Its translation is CASSRNTEVF. The complete CDR3 protein is CASSRNTEVFF.

This clone was recorded a few times. The gene symbols are mouse symbols. The CDR3 goes on 1 residue after the read ends, and that part is filled in from the germline J gene. This chain connects TRBV19 to TRBJ2-7, with TRBD2 matching 8 bases. The CDR3 loop spans 11 amino acids. The germline CDR1 and CDR2 sequences are FNHDT and SITEND (reference sequence). Partial CDR3 DNA: TGTCCGGCTGGGGGGTCCTATGAACAGTAC. Protein sequence: CPAGGSYEQY. The entire CDR3 protein is CPAGGSYEQYF.

To note about this clone: Mouse gene names and germline throughout. The read stops 1 residue short of the end of the CDR3; the missing end is completed from the germline J gene. This chain joins TRBV4 and TRBJ2-7, with TRBD2 identical over 12 bases. CDR3 length: 14 amino acids. V lost 4 bases to trimming and J lost 4 bases; unmatched junction nucleotides: 2. Germline-derived CDR1 and CDR2 are LGHDT and YNNKQL (reference sequence). Incomplete CDR3 DNA: TGTGCCAGCAGCTTGACTGGGGGGGCATATGAACAGTAC. It specifies CASSLTGGAYEQY. The complete CDR3 reads CASSLTGGAYEQYF.

Worth noting for this clone: The listed genes are named as in mouse. The CDR3 goes on 1 residue after the read ends, and that part is filled in from the germline J gene. The chain is built from TRBV13-2 and TRBJ1-5; possible D gene TRBD1, 5 bases. The germline V gene has CDR1 NNHNN and CDR2 SYGAGS (reference sequence). The CDR3 has 14 amino acids. V lost 5 bases and J lost 3, with 12 bases in between. The sequenced part of the CDR3 DNA is TGTGCCAGCGGCCCTCAGGGAGTCAACCAGGCTCCGCTT. Protein: CASGPQGVNQAPL. The whole CDR3 reads CASGPQGVNQAPLF.

This clone was counted a few times. Gene names and germline match the mouse. The read finishes 1 residue shy of the CDR3 end, and the germline J gene is used to complete it. The chain joins TRBV13-2 to TRBJ2-3, with TRBD1 matching 9 bases. J gave up 3 bases and V 4 bases, and 6 bases lay outside the gene matches. The CDR3 extends over 15 amino acids. CDR1 and CDR2 (germline): NNHNN, SYGAGS (reference sequence). The DNA read from the CDR3 is TGTGCCAGCGGTCTACAGGGGGCGCAGGCAGAAACGCTGTAT. Translation: CASGLQGAQAETLY. The whole CDR3 protein is CASGLQGAQAETLYF.